This paragraph reports one T cell receptor (beta chain). This record belongs to a study of blood T cell repertoires in COVID-19. CDR1 KGHDR and CDR2 SFDVKD come from the germline V gene. V gave up 4 bases and J gave up 7 bases, with 17 bases separating them. The CDR3 loop spans 15 amino acids. Per the original methods: By means of reference gene primer amplification, nucleated cell counts were estimated. Repertoires were generated with immunoSEQ multiplex PCR, while TCRdb's copy carries only in-frame clones and drops some. V, J and clone size derive from that table, while D and trimming were established from the DNA sequence. Of some 300,000 clones listed, under 90% were seen once; the top ten hold less than 3.5%.

The sample was PBMCs or T cells enriched from blood (not recorded which). The source is a woman in her forties or fifties who had been exposed to COVID-19. The genes are TRBV24-1 and TRBJ2-3; weak D call: TRBD1 (6 bases). CDR3: CATSDRDTARYTQYF. CDR3 in DNA: TGTGCCACCAGTGACCGGGACACCGCCAGGTATACGCAGTATTTT.